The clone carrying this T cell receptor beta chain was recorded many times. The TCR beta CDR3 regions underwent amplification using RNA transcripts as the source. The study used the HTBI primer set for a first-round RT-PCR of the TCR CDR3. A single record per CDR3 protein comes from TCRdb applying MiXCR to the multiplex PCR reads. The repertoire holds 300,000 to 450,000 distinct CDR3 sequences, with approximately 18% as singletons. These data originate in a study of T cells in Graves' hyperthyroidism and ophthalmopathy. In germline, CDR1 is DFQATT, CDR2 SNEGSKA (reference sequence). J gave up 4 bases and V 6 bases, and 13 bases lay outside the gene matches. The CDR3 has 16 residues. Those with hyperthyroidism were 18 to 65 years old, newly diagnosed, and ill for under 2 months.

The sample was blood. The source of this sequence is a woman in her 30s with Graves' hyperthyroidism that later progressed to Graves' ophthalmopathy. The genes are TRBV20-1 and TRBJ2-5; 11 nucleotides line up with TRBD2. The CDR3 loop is CSARTYRLAGRETQYF. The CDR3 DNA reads TGCAGTGCCCGAACTTACCGACTAGCGGGAAGAGAGACCCAGTACTTC.